This TCR beta chain emerged from a study of molecular identifiers for immune sequencing clone quantification. TCRdb re-derived calls from the PCR reads in MiXCR, one entry per CDR3 protein. Of approximately 93,000 distinct CDR3 sequences in the sample, around 25% were seen once. The V gene's germline CDR1 is SEHNR and CDR2 FQNEAQ (reference sequence). The length of the CDR3 is 13 residues. V was trimmed by 6 bases and J by 4 bases, leaving 10 bases between them. The rearrangement joins TRBV7-9 to TRBJ2-1; a possible D gene is TRBD1 (6 bases). The sequenced sample consisted of naive CD8+ T cells from blood, with Jurkat cell RNA spiked in. Subset indicated: FACS-sorted CD8+CD4-CCR7+CD45RA+ naive T cells. The TCR originated in a human donor in good health. Some libraries in this study had Jurkat cell RNA spiked in. The CDR3 spells CASSIQGYNEQFF. The CDR3 nucleotides read TGTGCCAGCAGTATACAGGGTTACAATGAGCAGTTCTTC.